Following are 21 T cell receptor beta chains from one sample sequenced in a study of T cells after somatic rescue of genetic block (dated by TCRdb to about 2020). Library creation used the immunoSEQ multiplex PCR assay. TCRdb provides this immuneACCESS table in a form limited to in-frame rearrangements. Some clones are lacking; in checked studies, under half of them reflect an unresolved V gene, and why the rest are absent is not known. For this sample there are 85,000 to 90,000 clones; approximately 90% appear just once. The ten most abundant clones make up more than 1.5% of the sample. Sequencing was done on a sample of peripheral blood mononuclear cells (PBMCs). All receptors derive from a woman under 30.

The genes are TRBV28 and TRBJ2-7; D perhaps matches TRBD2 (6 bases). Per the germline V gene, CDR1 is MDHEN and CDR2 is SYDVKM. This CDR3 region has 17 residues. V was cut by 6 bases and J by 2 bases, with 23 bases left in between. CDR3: CASRDSDGGIPPYEQYF. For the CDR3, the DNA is TGTGCCAGCAGAGACAGTGACGGCGGGATTCCCCCCTACGAGCAGTACTTC.

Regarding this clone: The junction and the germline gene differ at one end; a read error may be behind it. The CDR3 here is CASSPLVITASGNTIYF. DNA for the CDR3: TGTGCCAGCTCCCCACTAGTTATAACCGCCTCTGGAAACACCATATATTTT. The chain carries TRBV18 and TRBJ1-3; D unclear. The CDR3 sequence is 17 residues long. CDR1 and CDR2 from the germline V gene are KGHSH and LQKENI.

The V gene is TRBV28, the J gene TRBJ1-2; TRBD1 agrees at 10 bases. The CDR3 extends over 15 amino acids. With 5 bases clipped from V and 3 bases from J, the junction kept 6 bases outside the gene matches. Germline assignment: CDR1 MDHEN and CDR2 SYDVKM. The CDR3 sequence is CASSPRTGGYYGYTF. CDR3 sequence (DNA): TGTGCCAGCAGTCCCAGGACAGGGGGATACTATGGCTACACCTTC.

DNA for the CDR3: TGTGCCAGCAGCTTGGGGGCGCAGGGGGCCAACGTCCTGACTTTC. This translates into CASSLGAQGANVLTF. This chain joins TRBV5-4 and TRBJ2-6; D call uncertain. The germline V gene encodes CDR1 SGHNT and CDR2 YYREEE (reference sequence). The ends were cut back, 0 bases at V and 4 bases at J, with 8 bases in the middle. The CDR3 runs 15 residues.

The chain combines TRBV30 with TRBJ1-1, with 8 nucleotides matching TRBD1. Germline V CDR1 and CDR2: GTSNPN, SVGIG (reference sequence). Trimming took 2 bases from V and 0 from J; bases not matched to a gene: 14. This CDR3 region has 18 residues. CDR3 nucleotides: TGTGCCTGGAGTTCAATACCCCACAGGACAGGGATGAACACTGAAGCTTTCTTT. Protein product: CAWSSIPHRTGMNTEAFF.

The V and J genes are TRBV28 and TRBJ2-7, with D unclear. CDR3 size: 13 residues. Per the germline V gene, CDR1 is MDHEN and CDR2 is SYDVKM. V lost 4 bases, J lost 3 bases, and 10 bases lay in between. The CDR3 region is CASSYEVVYEQYF. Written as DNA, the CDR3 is TGTGCCAGCAGTTATGAGGTAGTCTACGAGCAGTACTTC.

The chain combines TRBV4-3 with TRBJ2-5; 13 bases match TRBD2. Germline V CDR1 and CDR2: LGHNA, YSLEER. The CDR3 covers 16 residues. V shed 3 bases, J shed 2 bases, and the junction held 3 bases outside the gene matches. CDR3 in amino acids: CASSQLLAGGQETQYF. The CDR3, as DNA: TGCGCCAGCAGCCAGCTACTAGCGGGAGGGCAAGAGACCCAGTACTTC.

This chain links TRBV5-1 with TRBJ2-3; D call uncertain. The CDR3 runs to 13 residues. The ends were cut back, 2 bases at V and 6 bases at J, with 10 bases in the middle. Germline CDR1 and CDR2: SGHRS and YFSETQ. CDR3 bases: TGCGCCAGCAGCTTCTCTTCATCCGATACGCAGTATTTT. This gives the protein CASSFSSSDTQYF.

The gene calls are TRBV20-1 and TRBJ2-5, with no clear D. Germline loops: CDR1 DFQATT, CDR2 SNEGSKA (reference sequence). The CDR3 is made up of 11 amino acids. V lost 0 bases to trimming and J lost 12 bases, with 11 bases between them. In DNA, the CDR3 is TGCAGTGCTAGAGATCGACTTCGGGAGTACTTC. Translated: CSARDRLREYF.

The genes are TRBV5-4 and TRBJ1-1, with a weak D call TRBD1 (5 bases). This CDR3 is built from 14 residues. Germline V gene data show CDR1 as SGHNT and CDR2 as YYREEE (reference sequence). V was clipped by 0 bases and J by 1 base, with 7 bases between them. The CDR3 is CASSLDGTNTEAFF. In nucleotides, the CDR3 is TGTGCCAGCAGCTTGGACGGGACGAACACTGAAGCTTTCTTT.

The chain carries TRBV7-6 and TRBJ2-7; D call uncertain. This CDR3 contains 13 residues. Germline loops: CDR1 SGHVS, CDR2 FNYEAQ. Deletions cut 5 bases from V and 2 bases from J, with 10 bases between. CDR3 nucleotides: TGTGCCAGCAGCGTAGAGCGAACCTACGAGCAGTACTTC. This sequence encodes CASSVERTYEQYF. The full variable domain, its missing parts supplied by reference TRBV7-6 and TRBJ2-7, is GAGVSQSPRYKVTKRGQDVALRCDPISGHVSLYWYRQALGQGPEFLTYFNYEAQQDKSGLPNDRFSAERPEGSISTLTIQRTEQRDSAMYRCASSVERTYEQYFGPGTRLTVT.

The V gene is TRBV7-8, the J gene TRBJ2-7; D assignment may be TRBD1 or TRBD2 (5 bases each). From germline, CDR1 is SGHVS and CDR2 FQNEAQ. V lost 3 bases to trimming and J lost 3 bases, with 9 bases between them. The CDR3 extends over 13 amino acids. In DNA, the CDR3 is TGTGCCAGCAGCTTGTCAGGGAGCTACGAGCAGTACTTC. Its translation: CASSLSGSYEQYF.

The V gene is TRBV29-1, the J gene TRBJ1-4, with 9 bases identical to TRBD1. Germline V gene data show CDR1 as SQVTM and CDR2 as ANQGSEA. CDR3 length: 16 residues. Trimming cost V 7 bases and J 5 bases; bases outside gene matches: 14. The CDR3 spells CSAFGGQGKINEKLFF. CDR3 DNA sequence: TGCAGCGCGTTCGGAGGACAGGGGAAAATCAATGAAAAACTGTTTTTT.

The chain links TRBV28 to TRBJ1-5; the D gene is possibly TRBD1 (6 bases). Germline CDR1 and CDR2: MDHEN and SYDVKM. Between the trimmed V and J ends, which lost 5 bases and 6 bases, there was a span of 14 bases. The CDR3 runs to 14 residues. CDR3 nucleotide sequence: TGTGCCAGCAGTGGGGGGGGCGGGATTCAGCCCCAGCATTTT. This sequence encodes CASSGGGGIQPQHF.

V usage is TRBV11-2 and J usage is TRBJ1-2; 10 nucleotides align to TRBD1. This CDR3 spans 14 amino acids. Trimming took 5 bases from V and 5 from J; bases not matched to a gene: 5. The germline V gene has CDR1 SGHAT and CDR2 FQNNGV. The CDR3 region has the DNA TGTGCCAGCAGCCCGACAGGGGGCCGGTATGGCTACACCTTC. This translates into CASSPTGGRYGYTF.

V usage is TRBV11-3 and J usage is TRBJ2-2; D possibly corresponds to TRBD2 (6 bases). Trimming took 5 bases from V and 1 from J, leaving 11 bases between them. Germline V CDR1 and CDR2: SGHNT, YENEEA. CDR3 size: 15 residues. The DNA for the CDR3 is TGTGCCAGCAGCCCGGGACTTGTGAACACCGGGGAGCTGTTTTTT. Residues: CASSPGLVNTGELFF.

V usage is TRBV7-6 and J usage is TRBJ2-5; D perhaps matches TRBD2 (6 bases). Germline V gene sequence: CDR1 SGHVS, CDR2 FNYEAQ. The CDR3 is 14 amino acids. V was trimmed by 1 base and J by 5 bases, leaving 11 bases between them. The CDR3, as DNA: TGTGCCAGCAGCTTAGGGACTAAAGCGGAGACCCAGTACTTC. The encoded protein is CASSLGTKAETQYF. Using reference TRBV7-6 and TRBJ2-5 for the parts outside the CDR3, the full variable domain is GAGVSQSPRYKVTKRGQDVALRCDPISGHVSLYWYRQALGQGPEFLTYFNYEAQQDKSGLPNDRFSAERPEGSISTLTIQRTEQRDSAMYRCASSLGTKAETQYFGPGTRLLVL.

CDR3 coding DNA: TGTGCCAGCACGGACGGGGTTGTCAGGGCCCAGTACTTC. Amino acid sequence: CASTDGVVRAQYF. The rearrangement links TRBV5-4 to TRBJ2-5, with D perhaps assigned TRBD1 or TRBD2 (5 bases each). V gave up 6 bases and J gave up 9 bases, with 18 bases separating them. CDR3 length: 13 amino acids. Per germline, CDR1 SGHNT and CDR2 YYREEE (reference sequence).

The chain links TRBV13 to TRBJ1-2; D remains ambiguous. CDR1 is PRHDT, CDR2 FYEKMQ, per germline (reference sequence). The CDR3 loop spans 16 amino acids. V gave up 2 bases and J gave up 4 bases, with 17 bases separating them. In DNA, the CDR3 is TGTGCCAGCAGCTTAAATCCAGGCAGATCGCCCTATGGCTACACCTTC. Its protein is CASSLNPGRSPYGYTF.

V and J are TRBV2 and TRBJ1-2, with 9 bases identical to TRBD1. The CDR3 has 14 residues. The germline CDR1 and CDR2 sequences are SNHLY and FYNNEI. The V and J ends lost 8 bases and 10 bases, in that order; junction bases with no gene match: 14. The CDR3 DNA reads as TGTGCCAGCGGAAAGTTCGGGACAGGGCTAGCCTACACCTTC. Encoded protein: CASGKFGTGLAYTF.

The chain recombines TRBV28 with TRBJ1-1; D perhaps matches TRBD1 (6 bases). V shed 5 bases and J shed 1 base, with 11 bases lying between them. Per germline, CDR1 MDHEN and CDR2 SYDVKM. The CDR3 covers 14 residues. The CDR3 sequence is CASSAGTQNTEAFF. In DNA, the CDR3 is TGTGCCAGCAGTGCCGGGACACAGAACACTGAAGCTTTCTTT.